The present T cell receptor beta chain was sequenced within a study of cytomegalovirus exposure and HLA in healthy donors. A multiplex PCR was run with 60 Vbeta primers and 13 Jbeta primers. Sequencing used immunoSEQ multiplex PCR; TCRdb keeps in-frame clones, though not all of them. The sample has a few hundred thousand clones, almost 85% seen once; the top ten hold approximately 2%. Despite likely unrecorded immune exposures, the donors were nominally healthy at the time of sampling. The clonotype was recovered from a woman in her thirties or forties in good health and CMV-seropositive. What was sequenced was PBMCs.

The CDR3 is CAWSVGLFFGQGINSYEQYF. CDR3 nucleotides: TGTGCCTGGAGTGTAGGTTTATTTTTTGGACAGGGTATTAACTCCTACGAGCAGTACTTC. The V and J genes are TRBV30 and TRBJ2-7, with 8 bases identical to TRBD1. Germline assignment: CDR1 GTSNPN and CDR2 SVGIG (reference sequence). The J segment lost 0 bases and the V segment lost 0 bases, leaving 19 bases of the junction unmatched. There are 20 residues in the CDR3.